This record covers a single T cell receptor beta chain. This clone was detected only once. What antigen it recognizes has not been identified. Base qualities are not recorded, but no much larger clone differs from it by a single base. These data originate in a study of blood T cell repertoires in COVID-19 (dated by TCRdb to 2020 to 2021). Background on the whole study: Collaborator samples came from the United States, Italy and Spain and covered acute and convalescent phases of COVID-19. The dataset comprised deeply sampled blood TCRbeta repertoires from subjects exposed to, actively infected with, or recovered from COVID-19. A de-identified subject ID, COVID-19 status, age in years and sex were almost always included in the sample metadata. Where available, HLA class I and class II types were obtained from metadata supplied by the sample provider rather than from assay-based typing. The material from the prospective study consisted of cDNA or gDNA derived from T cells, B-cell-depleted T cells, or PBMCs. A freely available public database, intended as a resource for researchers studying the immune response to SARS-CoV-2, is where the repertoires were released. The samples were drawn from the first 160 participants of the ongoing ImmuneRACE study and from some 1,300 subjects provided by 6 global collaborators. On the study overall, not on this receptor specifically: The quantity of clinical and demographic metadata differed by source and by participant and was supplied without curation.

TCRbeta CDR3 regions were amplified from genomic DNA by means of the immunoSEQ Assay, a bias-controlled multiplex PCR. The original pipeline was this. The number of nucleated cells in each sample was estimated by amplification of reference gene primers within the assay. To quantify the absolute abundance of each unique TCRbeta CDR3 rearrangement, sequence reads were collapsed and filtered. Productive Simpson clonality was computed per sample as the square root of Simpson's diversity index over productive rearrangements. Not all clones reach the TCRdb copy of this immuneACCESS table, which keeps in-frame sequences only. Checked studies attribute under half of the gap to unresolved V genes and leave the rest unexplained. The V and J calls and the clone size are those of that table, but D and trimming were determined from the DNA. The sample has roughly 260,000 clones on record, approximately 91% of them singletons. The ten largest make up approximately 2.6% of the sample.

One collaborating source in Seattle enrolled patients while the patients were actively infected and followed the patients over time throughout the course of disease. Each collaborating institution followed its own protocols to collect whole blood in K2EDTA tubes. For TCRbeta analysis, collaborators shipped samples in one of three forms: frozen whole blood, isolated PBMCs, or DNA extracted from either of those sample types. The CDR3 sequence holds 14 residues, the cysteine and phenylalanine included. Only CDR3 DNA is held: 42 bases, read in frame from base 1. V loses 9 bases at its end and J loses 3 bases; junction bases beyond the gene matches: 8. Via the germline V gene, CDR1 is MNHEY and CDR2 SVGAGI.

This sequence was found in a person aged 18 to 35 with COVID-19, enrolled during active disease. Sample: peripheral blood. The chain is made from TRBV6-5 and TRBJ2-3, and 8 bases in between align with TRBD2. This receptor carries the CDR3 CASCSGMGTDTQYF. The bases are TGTGCCAGTTGTAGCGGGATGGGTACAGATACGCAGTATTTT.